The clone carrying this T cell receptor beta chain was seen more than once but under ten times. As yet, its antigen is unknown. A read error may be the cause here, since a much bigger clone is one base away. This sample was included in a study of CD8 T cells in ankylosing spondylitis. Findings and limits, study-wide: Disease-linked clones reportedly showed significant enrichment in matched ankylosing spondylitis synovial fluid.

The V segment lost 4 bases and the J segment 5 bases; nucleotides outside the gene matches: 2. The CDR3 contains 15 residues. Researchers built TCR beta libraries using quantitative 5'-RACE with molecular barcodes. TCRdb passed the 5' RACE reads through MiXCR, listing each CDR3 protein once. The data contain fewer than 200,000 distinct CDR3 sequences, around a sixth of them singletons. The sequencing sample was made of blood, either unsorted or a sorted T cell fraction (not recorded which). This TCR was recovered from a male donor between 5 and 35 years old with ankylosing spondylitis or in good health (not recorded which). The J gene is TRBJ2-1, the V gene TRBV12-3 or TRBV12-4; 13 bases agree with TRBD2. The CDR3 loop reads CASSSGLAGNNEQFF. The CDR3, as DNA: TGTGCCAGCAGTTCGGGACTAGCGGGAAACAATGAGCAGTTCTTC.